The present T cell receptor beta chain was sequenced within a study of early T cells in non-severe SARS-CoV-2 infection. The sample holds a few counts of this clonotype. V was clipped by 4 bases and J by 5 bases, with 8 bases between them. Germline V gene sequence: CDR1 MNHEY, CDR2 SVGEGT. This CDR3 has 12 amino acids. Separate cDNA molecules each had unique molecular identifiers attached to them. TCRdb processed the 5' RACE reads anew with MiXCR; each CDR3 protein has one entry. The sample contains tens of thousands of distinct CDR3 sequences, around 12% of which appear only once. This sequence was found in an adult who was a healthcare worker with PCR-confirmed SARS-CoV-2 infection or an uninfected control (not recorded which). V usage is TRBV6-2 or TRBV6-3 and J usage is TRBJ2-5; a weak D match, TRBD2 (5 bases). The specimen was whole blood, collected at baseline. The CDR3 region has the DNA TGTGCCAGCAGTTGGCGAGGGGAGACCCAGTACTTC. As protein: CASSWRGETQYF.